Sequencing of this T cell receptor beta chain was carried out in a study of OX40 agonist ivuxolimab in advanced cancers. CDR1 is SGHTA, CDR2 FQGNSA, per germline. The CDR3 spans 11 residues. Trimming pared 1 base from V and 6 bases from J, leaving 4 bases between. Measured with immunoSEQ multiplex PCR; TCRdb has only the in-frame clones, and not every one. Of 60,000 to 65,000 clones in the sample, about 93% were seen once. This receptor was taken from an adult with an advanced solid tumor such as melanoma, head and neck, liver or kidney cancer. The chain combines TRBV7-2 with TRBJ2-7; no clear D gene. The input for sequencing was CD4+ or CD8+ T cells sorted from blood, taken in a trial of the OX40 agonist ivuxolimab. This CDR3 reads CASSLGREQYF. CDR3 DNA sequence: TGTGCCAGCAGCTTAGGTCGCGAGCAGTACTTC.